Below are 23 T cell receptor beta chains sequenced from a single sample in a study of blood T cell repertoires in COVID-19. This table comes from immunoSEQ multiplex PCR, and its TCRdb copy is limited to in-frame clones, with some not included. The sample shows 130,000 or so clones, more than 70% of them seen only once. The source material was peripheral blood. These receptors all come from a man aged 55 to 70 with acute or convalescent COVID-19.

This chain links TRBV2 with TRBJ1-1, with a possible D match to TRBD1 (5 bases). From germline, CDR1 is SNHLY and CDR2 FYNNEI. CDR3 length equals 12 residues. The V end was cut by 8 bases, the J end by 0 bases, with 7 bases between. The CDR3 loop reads CASGALNTEAFF. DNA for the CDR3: TGTGCCAGCGGGGCTCTGAACACTGAAGCTTTCTTT.

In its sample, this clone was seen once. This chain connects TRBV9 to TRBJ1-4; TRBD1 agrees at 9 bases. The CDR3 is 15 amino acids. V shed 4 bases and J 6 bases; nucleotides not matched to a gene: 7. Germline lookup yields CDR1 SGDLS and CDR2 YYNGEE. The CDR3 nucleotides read TGTGCCAGCAGCATCCGGACAGGGGTAGATGAAAAACTGTTTTTT. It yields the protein CASSIRTGVDEKLFF.

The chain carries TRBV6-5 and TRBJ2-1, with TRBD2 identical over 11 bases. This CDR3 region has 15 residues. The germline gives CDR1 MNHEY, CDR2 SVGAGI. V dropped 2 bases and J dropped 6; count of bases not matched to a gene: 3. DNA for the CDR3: TGTGCCAGCAGTTACACTAGCGGGAGATTCAATGAGCAGTTCTTC. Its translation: CASSYTSGRFNEQFF.

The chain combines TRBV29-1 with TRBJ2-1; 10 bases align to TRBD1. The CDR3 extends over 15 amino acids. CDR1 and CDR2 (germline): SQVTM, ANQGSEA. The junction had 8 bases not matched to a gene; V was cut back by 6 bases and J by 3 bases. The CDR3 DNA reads TGCAGCGTGCGGACAGGGGGGGGAGGCTACAATGAGCAGTTCTTC. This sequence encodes CSVRTGGGGYNEQFF.

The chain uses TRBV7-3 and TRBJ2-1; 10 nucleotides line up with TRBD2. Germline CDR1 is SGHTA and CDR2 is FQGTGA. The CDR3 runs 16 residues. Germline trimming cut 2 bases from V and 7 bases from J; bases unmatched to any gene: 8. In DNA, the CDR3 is TGTGCCAGCAGCTTATCTCCTAGCGGGAGTGCGAATGAGCAGTTCTTC. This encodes CASSLSPSGSANEQFF.

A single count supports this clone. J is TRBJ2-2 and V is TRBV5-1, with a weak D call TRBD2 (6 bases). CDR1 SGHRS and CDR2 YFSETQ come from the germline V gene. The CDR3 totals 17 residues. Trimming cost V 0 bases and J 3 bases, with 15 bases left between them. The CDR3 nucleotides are TGCGCCAGCAGCTTGGGCCTAGCGTGGGATTACACCGGGGAGCTGTTTTTT. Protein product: CASSLGLAWDYTGELFF.

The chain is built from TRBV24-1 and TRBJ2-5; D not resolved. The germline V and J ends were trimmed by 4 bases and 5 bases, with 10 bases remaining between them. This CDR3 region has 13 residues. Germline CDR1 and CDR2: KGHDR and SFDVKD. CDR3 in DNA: TGTGCCACCAGTGACCCCCCCGTCGAGACCCAGTACTTC. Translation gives CATSDPPVETQYF.

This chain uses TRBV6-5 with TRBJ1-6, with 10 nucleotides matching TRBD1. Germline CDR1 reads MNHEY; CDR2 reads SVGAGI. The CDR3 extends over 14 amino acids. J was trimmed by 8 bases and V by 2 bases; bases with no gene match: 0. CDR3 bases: TGTGCCAGCAGTTACGGACAGGGGGATTCACCCCTCCACTTT. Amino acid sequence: CASSYGQGDSPLHF.

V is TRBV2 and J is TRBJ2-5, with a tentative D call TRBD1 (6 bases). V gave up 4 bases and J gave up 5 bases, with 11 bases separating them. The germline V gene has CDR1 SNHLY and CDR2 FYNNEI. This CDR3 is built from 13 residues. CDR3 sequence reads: CASSVGAQETQYF. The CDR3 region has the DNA TGTGCCAGCAGTGTGGGGGCTCAGGAGACCCAGTACTTC.

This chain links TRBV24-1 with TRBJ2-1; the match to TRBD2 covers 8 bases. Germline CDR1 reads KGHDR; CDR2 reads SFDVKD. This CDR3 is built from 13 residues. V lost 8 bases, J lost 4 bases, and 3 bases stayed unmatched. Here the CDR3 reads CATKRELYNEQFF. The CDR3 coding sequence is TGTGCCACCAAGCGGGAGTTGTACAATGAGCAGTTCTTC.

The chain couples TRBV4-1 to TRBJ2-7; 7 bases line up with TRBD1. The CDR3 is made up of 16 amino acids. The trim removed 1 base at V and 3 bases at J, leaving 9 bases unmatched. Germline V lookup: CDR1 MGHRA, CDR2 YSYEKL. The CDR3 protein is CASSQGQGSRVYEQYF. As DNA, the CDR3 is TGCGCCAGCAGCCAAGGACAGGGTAGCCGCGTCTACGAGCAGTACTTC.

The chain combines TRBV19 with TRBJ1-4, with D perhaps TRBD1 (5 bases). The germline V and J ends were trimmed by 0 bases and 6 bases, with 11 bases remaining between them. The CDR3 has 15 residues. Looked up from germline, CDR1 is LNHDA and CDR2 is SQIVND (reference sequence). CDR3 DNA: TGTGCCAGTAGTATAGACCGTCAGGGATATGAAAAACTGTTTTTT. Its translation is CASSIDRQGYEKLFF. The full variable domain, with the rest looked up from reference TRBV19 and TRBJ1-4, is DGGITQSPKYLFRKEGQNVTLSCEQNLNHDAMYWYRQDPGQGLRLIYYSQIVNDFQKGDIAEGYSVSREKKESFPLTVTSAQKNPTAFYLCASSIDRQGYEKLFFGSGTQLSVL.

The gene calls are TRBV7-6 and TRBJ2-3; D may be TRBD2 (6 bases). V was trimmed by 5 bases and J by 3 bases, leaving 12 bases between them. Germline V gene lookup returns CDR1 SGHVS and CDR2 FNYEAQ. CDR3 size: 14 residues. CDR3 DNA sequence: TGTGCCAGCAGCCCCGATAGCGGAACAGATACGCAGTATTTT. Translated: CASSPDSGTDTQYF.

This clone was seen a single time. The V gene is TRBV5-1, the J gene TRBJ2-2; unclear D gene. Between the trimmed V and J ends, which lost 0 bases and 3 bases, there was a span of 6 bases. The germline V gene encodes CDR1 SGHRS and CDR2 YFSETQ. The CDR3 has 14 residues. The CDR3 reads CASSLAGYTGELFF. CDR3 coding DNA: TGCGCCAGCAGCTTGGCCGGGTACACCGGGGAGCTGTTTTTT.

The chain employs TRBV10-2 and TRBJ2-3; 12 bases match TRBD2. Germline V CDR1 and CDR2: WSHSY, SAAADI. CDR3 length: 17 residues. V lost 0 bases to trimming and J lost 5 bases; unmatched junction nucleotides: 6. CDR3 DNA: TGCGCCAGCAGTGAGTCGACTACTAGCGGGGGGATAGATACGCAGTATTTT. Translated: CASSESTTSGGIDTQYF.

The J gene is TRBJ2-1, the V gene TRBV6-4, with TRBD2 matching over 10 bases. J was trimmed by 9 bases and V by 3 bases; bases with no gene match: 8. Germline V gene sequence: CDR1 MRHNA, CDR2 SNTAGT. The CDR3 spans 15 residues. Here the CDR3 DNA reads TGTGCCAGCAGTGAGGTGCTAGCGGGAGTAGTTGAGCAGTTCTTC. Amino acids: CASSEVLAGVVEQFF.

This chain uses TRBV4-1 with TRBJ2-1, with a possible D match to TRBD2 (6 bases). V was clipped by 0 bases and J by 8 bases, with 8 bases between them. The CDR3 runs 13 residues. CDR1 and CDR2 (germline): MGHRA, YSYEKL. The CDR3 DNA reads TGCGCCAGCAGCCAAGATACGGGGGATGAGCAGTTCTTC. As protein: CASSQDTGDEQFF.

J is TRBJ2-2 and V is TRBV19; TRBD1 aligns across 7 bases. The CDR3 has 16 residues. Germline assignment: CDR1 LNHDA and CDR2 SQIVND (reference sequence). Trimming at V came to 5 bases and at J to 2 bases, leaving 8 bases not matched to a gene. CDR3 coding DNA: TGTGCCAGTAGTCAGAACAGGGGTCCTAACACCGGGGAGCTGTTTTTT. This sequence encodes CASSQNRGPNTGELFF.

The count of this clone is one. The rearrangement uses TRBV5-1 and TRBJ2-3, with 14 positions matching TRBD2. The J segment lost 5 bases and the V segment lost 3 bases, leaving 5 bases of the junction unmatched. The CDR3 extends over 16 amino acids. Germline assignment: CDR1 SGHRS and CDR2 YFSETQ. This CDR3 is CASSSGTSGSLDTQYF. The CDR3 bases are TGCGCCAGCAGCTCCGGGACTAGCGGGAGTTTAGATACGCAGTATTTT.

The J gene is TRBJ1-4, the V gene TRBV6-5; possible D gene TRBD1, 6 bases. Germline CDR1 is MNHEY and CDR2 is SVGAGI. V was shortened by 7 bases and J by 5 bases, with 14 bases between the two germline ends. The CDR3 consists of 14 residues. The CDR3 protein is CASKRGNPNEKLFF. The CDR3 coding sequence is TGTGCCAGCAAGAGGGGGAATCCGAATGAAAAACTGTTTTTT.

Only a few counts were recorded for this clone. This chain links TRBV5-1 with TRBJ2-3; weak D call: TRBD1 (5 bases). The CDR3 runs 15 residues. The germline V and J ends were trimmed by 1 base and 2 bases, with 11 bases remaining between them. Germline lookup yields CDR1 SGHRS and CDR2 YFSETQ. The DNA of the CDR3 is TGCGCCAGCAGCTTGCTCCAGGGTCACACAGATACGCAGTATTTT. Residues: CASSLLQGHTDTQYF.

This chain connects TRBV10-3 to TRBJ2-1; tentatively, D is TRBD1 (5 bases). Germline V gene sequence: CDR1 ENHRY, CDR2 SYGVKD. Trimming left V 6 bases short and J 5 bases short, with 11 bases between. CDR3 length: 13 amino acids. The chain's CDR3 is CAIRDTAHNEQFF. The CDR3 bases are TGTGCCATCAGGGACACGGCGCACAATGAGCAGTTCTTC.

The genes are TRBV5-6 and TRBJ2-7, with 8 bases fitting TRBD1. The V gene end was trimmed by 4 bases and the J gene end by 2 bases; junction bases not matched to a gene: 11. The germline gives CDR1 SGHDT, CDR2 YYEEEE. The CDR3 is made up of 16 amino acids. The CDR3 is CASSGGWTGLTYEQYF. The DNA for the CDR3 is TGTGCCAGCAGCGGGGGATGGACAGGGTTAACCTACGAGCAGTACTTC.